The 19 T cell receptor beta chains below were found in one sample sequenced in a study of Ad26.COV2.S vaccination and SARS-CoV-2 variants. Documented treatment: approximately 18 received Ad26.COV2.S at low or high dose, single or two shots; 5 received placebo; per-sample allocation not given. Collection of samples fell on day 63 after the first vaccine or placebo injection. Generated by immunoSEQ multiplex PCR, the TCRdb table keeps only in-frame clones and is missing some. The table shows approximately 360,000 clones, with 83% occurring only once. The sequencing here drew on peripheral blood, taken in a trial of Ad26.COV2.S vaccine versus placebo. The receptors shown here come from a person aged 18 to 59 who received the Ad26.COV2.S COVID-19 vaccine or a placebo.

V and J are TRBV10-3 and TRBJ1-1; D gene ambiguous. The CDR3 contains 12 residues. The V gene's germline CDR1 is ENHRY and CDR2 SYGVKD. Trimming removed 11 bases from V and 0 bases from J, with 10 bases in between. CDR3 residues: CAVRGMNTEAFF. CDR3 nucleotides: TGTGCCGTCCGAGGGATGAACACTGAAGCTTTCTTT.

The chain recombines TRBV27 with TRBJ2-1, with 10 bases identical to TRBD2. The V and J ends lost 7 bases and 7 bases, in that order; junction bases with no gene match: 16. This CDR3 contains 17 residues. The germline V gene encodes CDR1 MNHEY and CDR2 SMNVEV (reference sequence). CDR3 DNA: TGTGCCAGCAAGTGGGAAGCGGGAGGGAATAGGAGGAATGAGCAGTTCTTC. This encodes CASKWEAGGNRRNEQFF.

The chain employs TRBV19 and TRBJ1-1, with D unresolved. The CDR3 covers 9 residues. V dropped 8 bases and J dropped 3 bases, with 1 base sitting between them. Germline CDR1 and CDR2: LNHDA and SQIVND (reference sequence). The CDR3 DNA follows: TGTGCCAGTCACACTGAAGCTTTCTTT. Protein product: CASHTEAFF.

The chain is built from TRBV7-9 and TRBJ1-1; D call uncertain. The ends were cut back, 7 bases at V and 0 bases at J, with 12 bases in the middle. The CDR3 extends over 14 amino acids. Germline V gives CDR1 SEHNR, CDR2 FQNEAQ (reference sequence). The CDR3 sequence: CASTSMSMNTEAFF. The CDR3 coding sequence is TGTGCCAGCACTTCCATGTCTATGAACACTGAAGCTTTCTTT.

The chain couples TRBV6-2 or TRBV6-3 to TRBJ1-1, with D unresolved. Per the germline V gene, CDR1 is MNHEY and CDR2 is SVGEGT. This CDR3 region has 14 residues. Trimming cost V 2 bases and J 1 base, with 8 bases left between them. CDR3 DNA sequence: TGTGCCAGCAGTTACGTGAGCCAGAACACTGAAGCTTTCTTT. It is translated as CASSYVSQNTEAFF.

The rearrangement uses TRBV6-5 and TRBJ1-2, with D possibly TRBD1 on 6 matching bases. Germline-derived CDR1 and CDR2 are MNHEY and SVGAGI. This CDR3 contains 12 residues. The V and J ends lost 8 bases and 8 bases respectively, with 15 bases between them. The CDR3 DNA reads as TGTGCCAGCCTCCGGGGGGCTGGGGGCTACACCTTC. This encodes CASLRGAGGYTF.

The DNA of the CDR3 is TGTGCCAGCAGCCGTACGGAAGCCTACGAGCAGTACTTC. It is translated as CASSRTEAYEQYF. The chain carries TRBV7-9 and TRBJ2-7; unclear D gene. Germline V gives CDR1 SEHNR, CDR2 FQNEAQ (reference sequence). The V end was cut by 5 bases, the J end by 2 bases, with 10 bases between. CDR3 size: 13 residues.

This rearrangement joins TRBV7-9 to TRBJ1-1; D remains ambiguous. Germline V gene lookup returns CDR1 SEHNR and CDR2 FQNEAQ (reference sequence). CDR3 length: 14 residues. Trimming took off 2 bases at V and 0 bases at J, with 7 bases between the two ends. Written as DNA, the CDR3 is TGTGCCAGCAGCTTATCCGCGGTGAACACTGAAGCTTTCTTT. Its protein product is CASSLSAVNTEAFF.

The J gene is TRBJ2-7, the V gene TRBV5-1; 8 bases align to TRBD1. Germline V gives CDR1 SGHRS, CDR2 YFSETQ. With 3 bases clipped from V and 7 bases from J, the junction kept 9 bases outside the gene matches. This CDR3 has 14 residues. CDR3 coding DNA: TGCGCCAGCAGCTCAGACAGGGGAGCGCTTGAGCAGTACTTC. Translating it yields CASSSDRGALEQYF.

The chain combines TRBV7-2 with TRBJ2-5; 10 bases line up with TRBD2. V lost 0 bases to trimming and J lost 4 bases; unmatched junction nucleotides: 11. Germline values: CDR1 SGHTA, CDR2 FQGNSA. This CDR3 spans 18 amino acids. Here the CDR3 reads CASSLALNSGGKRETQYF. The CDR3 bases are TGTGCCAGCAGCTTAGCGCTGAATAGCGGGGGGAAGCGAGAGACCCAGTACTTC.

V gene TRBV29-1 combines with J gene TRBJ2-1; TRBD2 might be the D (6 bases). Trimming took 6 bases from V and 4 from J, leaving 22 bases between them. Germline V gives CDR1 SQVTM, CDR2 ANQGSEA. This CDR3 has 16 amino acids. CDR3 protein: CSVGGLPRARYNEQFF. In DNA, the CDR3 is TGCAGCGTGGGGGGACTCCCTCGCGCGAGGTACAATGAGCAGTTCTTC.

This rearrangement joins TRBV6-6 to TRBJ1-2; weak D call: TRBD1 (5 bases). The V end lost 5 bases, the J end lost 5 bases, and 12 bases lay between the germline ends. The CDR3 totals 13 residues. The V gene's germline CDR1 is MNHNY and CDR2 SVGAGI (reference sequence). CDR3 sequence reads: CASSTGTAYGYTF. The CDR3 DNA follows: TGTGCCAGCAGTACCGGGACGGCTTATGGCTACACCTTC.

This rearrangement joins TRBV7-2 to TRBJ1-2; 9 nucleotides match TRBD1. The V gene end was trimmed by 3 bases and the J gene end by 8 bases; junction bases not matched to a gene: 7. The CDR3 has 14 amino acids. The germline gives CDR1 SGHTA, CDR2 FQGNSA. CDR3 nucleotides: TGTGCCAGCAGCTTCCAGGGACAGGGCGGGGGCTACACCTTC. Translating it yields CASSFQGQGGGYTF.

A few counts support this clone. The chain couples TRBV29-1 to TRBJ1-2, with 7 bases lining up with TRBD1. The CDR3 loop spans 12 amino acids. CDR1 is SQVTM and CDR2 is ANQGSEA in the germline V gene. With 3 bases clipped from V and 5 bases from J, the junction kept 3 bases outside the gene matches. The CDR3 loop reads CSVEDRWYGYTF. The CDR3, as DNA: TGCAGCGTTGAGGACAGGTGGTATGGCTACACCTTC.

This clone occurred once. The chain employs TRBV24-1 and TRBJ2-2; D unresolved. This CDR3 is built from 15 residues. Trimming took 2 bases from V and 4 from J, leaving 10 bases between them. Germline CDR1 reads KGHDR; CDR2 reads SFDVKD. CDR3: CATSDSSRTTGELFF. The CDR3 DNA follows: TGTGCCACCAGTGATTCTTCCAGAACCACCGGGGAGCTGTTTTTT.

The chain uses TRBV19 and TRBJ2-3, with 8 bases lining up with TRBD1. CDR3 size: 14 residues. In germline, CDR1 is LNHDA, CDR2 SQIVND (reference sequence). V lost 7 bases to trimming and J lost 2 bases; unmatched junction nucleotides: 5. CDR3 coding DNA: TGTGCCAGTACCCGGGACAGGTACACAGATACGCAGTATTTT. Its protein is CASTRDRYTDTQYF.

V gene TRBV30 combines with J gene TRBJ2-1; D unresolved. CDR1 and CDR2 from the germline V gene are GTSNPN and SVGIG (reference sequence). Trimming removed 3 bases from V and 4 bases from J, with 16 bases in between. There are 15 residues in the CDR3. CDR3 region: CAWSPDSTPYNEQFF. For the CDR3, the DNA is TGTGCCTGGAGCCCAGATTCCACCCCGTACAATGAGCAGTTCTTC. Full variable domain (outside the CDR3, taken from reference TRBV30 and TRBJ2-1): SQTIHQWPATLVQPVGSPLSLECTVEGTSNPNLYWYRQAAGRGLQLLFYSVGIGQISSEVPQNLSASRPQDRQFILSSKKLLLSDSGFYLCAWSPDSTPYNEQFFGPGTRLTVL.

This clone was seen a single time. The chain is built from TRBV4-3 and TRBJ2-4; D is ambiguous. The V gene's germline CDR1 is LGHNA and CDR2 YSLEER. The V end lost 0 bases, the J end lost 7 bases, and 13 bases lay between the germline ends. CDR3 length: 15 amino acids. The CDR3 spells CASSQDKFPRNIQYF. Written as DNA, the CDR3 is TGCGCCAGCAGCCAAGATAAGTTTCCGCGGAACATTCAGTACTTC.

V and J are TRBV15 and TRBJ2-1; the D gene is possibly TRBD1 (5 bases). The germline V gene encodes CDR1 LNHNV and CDR2 YYDKDF (reference sequence). Deletions cut 3 bases from V and 8 bases from J, with 11 bases between. The CDR3 has 13 amino acids. CDR3 sequence: CATSSAQGHEQFF. In nucleotides, the CDR3 is TGTGCCACCAGCAGTGCTCAGGGCCATGAGCAGTTCTTC. The whole variable domain, remainder taken from reference TRBV15 and TRBJ2-1, is DAMVIQNPRYQVTQFGKPVTLSCSQTLNHNVMYWYQQKSSQAPKLLFHYYDKDFNNEADTPDNFQSRRPNTSFCFLDIRSPGLGDTAMYLCATSSAQGHEQFFGPGTRLTVL.